These 2 T cell receptor beta chains were all obtained from the same sample, sequenced in a study of CD8 T cells in Susac syndrome (dated by TCRdb to about 2019). Library preparation used the immunoSEQ multiplex PCR assay. RNA was extracted using the RNeasy kit, and roughly 0.5 to 1 microgram was reverse transcribed with random hexamers. TCRdb cleaned the public reads at Q25 with fastp, built clones with MiXCR and kept in-frame beta chains. Duplicate CDR3 protein sequences are folded into a single record with the most common DNA and genes. Across this sample there are 150,000 to 200,000 distinct CDR3 sequences, with approximately 94% seen only once. The ten biggest clones cover 0.09% to 0.1% of the sample. Sequencing was carried out using CD4+ T cells from PBMCs. These receptors were obtained from a human donor with multiple sclerosis.

The genes are TRBV24-1 and TRBJ2-1; D call uncertain. V was cut by 1 base and J by 4 bases, with 10 bases left in between. Germline-derived CDR1 and CDR2 are KGHDR and SFDVKD. The CDR3 runs to 15 residues. The CDR3 region is CATSDFGSEYNEQFF. The DNA for the CDR3 is TGTGCCACCAGTGATTTTGGGTCGGAGTACAATGAGCAGTTCTTC.

This chain uses TRBV3-1 with TRBJ2-2; D may match TRBD1 or TRBD2 (5 bases each). Trimming removed 7 bases from V and 6 bases from J, with 18 bases in between. Germline V gene lookup returns CDR1 LGHDT and CDR2 YNNKEL (reference sequence). CDR3 length equals 15 residues. CDR3 in amino acids: CASTLWGIGAGELFF. In DNA form, the CDR3 reads TGTGCCAGCACCCTATGGGGGATAGGGGCCGGGGAGCTGTTTTTT.